The clone carrying this TCR beta chain was seen ten or more times. Its antigen is still unknown. Investigators excluded patients with uncontrolled infection, other autoimmune disease, pregnancy or lactation. Diagnostic decisions used clinical symptoms, serum thyroxine and TRAb, thyroid ultrasound and orbital computed tomography. The germline V gene encodes CDR1 KGHDR and CDR2 SFDVKD. J lost 1 base, V lost 4 bases, and 4 bases had no gene match. The CDR3 has 15 amino acids. Amplification of TCR beta CDR3 regions was performed using RNA transcripts as template. An initial round of RT-PCR targeting the TCR CDR3 relied on the HTBI primer set. TCRdb ran MiXCR on the multiplex PCR reads and lists one entry per CDR3 protein. Among 490,000 or so distinct CDR3 sequences listed, 16% were seen once. This sample stems from a study of T cells in Graves' hyperthyroidism and ophthalmopathy. Findings of the study overall: Stable hyperthyroidism was separated from ophthalmopathy by a model based on 13 V-J features. Most thyroid clonotypes expanded above 0.001 appeared in blood too.

The sequenced sample was blood. This sequence joins TRBV24-1 and TRBJ2-5; 8 positions match TRBD1. The clonotype originates from a woman in her twenties or thirties with Graves' ophthalmopathy. This CDR3 reads CATSDSGTGQETQYF. The CDR3 DNA sequence: TGTGCCACCAGTGACTCCGGGACAGGCCAAGAGACCCAGTACTTC.